Listed below are T cell receptor beta chains from one sample, sequenced in a study of T-cell memory formation after mild COVID-19. TCRdb called the 5' RACE reads again in MiXCR, with one record for every CDR3 protein. The sample consists of around 530,000 distinct CDR3 sequences, about a fifth of them appearing once. Material: PBMCs or a T cell subset sorted from them (not recorded which). All receptors come from an adult woman who had mild COVID-19 (a few samples of this study predate the infection). Cell type and time point are not known. CDR3s include the opening cysteine and the closing phenylalanine or tryptophan. A D gene is named only where the DNA matches it firmly. Only some rows state a clone size, as once, few, many or a class for expanded clones.

j_call clone_size v_call d_call cdr3_nt cdr3_aa
TRBJ2-3 NA TRBV3-1 NA TGTGCCAGCAGCCAAGATTCTGGCGGGGGCCCCTCATTTTTT CASSQDSGGGPSFF
TRBJ2-6 NA TRBV6-5 NA TGTGCCAGCAGACTCGATAGATCTGGGGCCAACGTCCTGACTTTC CASRLDRSGANVLTF
TRBJ2-2 once TRBV6-5 NA TGTGCCAGCAGACCCTACGGGACTCCCGAAACCGGGGAGCTGTTTTTT CASRPYGTPETGELFF
TRBJ2-2 few TRBV5-1 TRBD1 TGCGCCAGCAGCCTGGGACAGGGGGCTAGTGCCGGGGAGCTGTTTTTT CASSLGQGASAGELFF
TRBJ1-4 NA TRBV29-1 TRBD1 TGCAGCGTTTGGGTGAAGGCCGGGACAGGGGCTGAAAAACTGTTTTTT CSVWVKAGTGAEKLFF
TRBJ2-7 NA TRBV2 TRBD1 TGTGCCAGCTTCTCACCCTCAGTAAGGGACAGGTTCTCCTACGAGCAGTACTTC CASFSPSVRDRFSYEQYF
TRBJ2-1 few TRBV18 NA TGTGCCAGCTCGCCAGGTTCCACTCCCCAGCAGTTCTTC CASSPGSTPQQFF
TRBJ1-4 NA TRBV7-2 NA TGTGCCAGCAGCCCCATGACAGCTACTAATGAAAAACTGTTTTTT CASSPMTATNEKLFF
TRBJ2-3 few TRBV7-2 TRBD2 TGTGCCAGCAGCCAAACTAGCGGGGGCTTGAGTACGCAGTATTTT CASSQTSGGLSTQYF
TRBJ2-3 NA TRBV5-6 NA TGTGCCAGCAGCTTGGCGGACCGGTGGGATACGCAGTATTTT CASSLADRWDTQYF
TRBJ2-3 many TRBV7-9 NA TGTGCCAGCAGCTTAGATGGGGGCACAGATACGCAGTATTTT CASSLDGGTDTQYF
TRBJ2-7 once TRBV20-1 NA TGCAGTGCTGCCGGTGGGGGAATCCTCACCTACGAGCAGTACTTC CSAAGGGILTYEQYF
TRBJ2-1 NA TRBV6-2/TRBV6-3 TRBD1 TGTGCCAGCAGTTCGGCGTACGGGACAGGGGCCAATGAGCAGTTCTTC CASSSAYGTGANEQFF
TRBJ2-7 NA TRBV9 TRBD2 TGTGCCAGCAGCGTAGATGGTAGCGGGGGGAGCTCCTACGAGCAGTACTTC CASSVDGSGGSSYEQYF
TRBJ2-7 NA TRBV9 NA TGTGCCAGCAGCGGTTACGGGGCGGACGAGCAGTACTTC CASSGYGADEQYF
TRBJ1-5 many TRBV5-5 NA TGTGCCAGCAGCTTACTCATCATCGGGGACCTAGGGAGCAATCAGCCCCAGCATTTT CASSLLIIGDLGSNQPQHF
TRBJ2-1 NA TRBV29-1 TRBD2 TGCAGCGTGGAGGGAGGGGACGATGCCTACAATGAGCAGTTCTTC CSVEGGDDAYNEQFF
TRBJ1-2 few TRBV5-1 NA TGCGCCAGCAGCGATGGGGATCGTCCGAGGCGCTATGGCTACACCTTC CASSDGDRPRRYGYTF
TRBJ1-2 many TRBV6-2/TRBV6-3 NA TGTGCCAGCACCCGCTCTGGCCAGGGCTATGGCTACACCTTC CASTRSGQGYGYTF
TRBJ2-1 few TRBV7-7 TRBD2 TGTGCTAGCAGCTGCGTAGCGGGAGGGGGCCCTGAGCAGTTCTTC CASSCVAGGGPEQFF
TRBJ2-1 NA TRBV29-1 NA TGCAGCGCTGGAACCGGGACTCCTCCGTTCTTC CSAGTGTPPFF
TRBJ2-2 NA TRBV5-1 TRBD1 TGCGCCAGCAGCTACGGGACAGGGCCCGGGGAGCTGTTTTTT CASSYGTGPGELFF
TRBJ1-5 NA TRBV29-1 NA TGCAGCGCTGGGAATCAGGGAAATCAGCCCCAGCATTTT CSAGNQGNQPQHF
TRBJ2-2 NA TRBV24-1 TRBD2 TGTGCCACCAGTGATCCACCCGGCGCTAGCGGGAGTCGTGGCACCGGGGAGCTGTTTTTT CATSDPPGASGSRGTGELFF
TRBJ2-3 NA TRBV24-1 NA TGTGCCACCAGTGATTTAGGCGGCTACACAGATACGCAGTATTTT CATSDLGGYTDTQYF
TRBJ1-1 many TRBV12-3/TRBV12-4 NA TGTGCCAGCACCCGGGGGGGGACGAACACTGAAGCTTTCTTT CASTRGGTNTEAFF
TRBJ2-5 NA TRBV12-3/TRBV12-4 NA TGTGCCAGCAGACTTTCCAAGGGAGAGACCCAGTACTTC CASRLSKGETQYF
TRBJ2-6 few TRBV18 NA TGTGCCAGCTCACTCGAGAGCTCTGGGGCCAACGTCCTGACTTTC CASSLESSGANVLTF
TRBJ2-7 NA TRBV6-5 TRBD2 TGTGCCAGCAGTTATACCGGGACTAGCGGGGGTTTATACGAGCAGTACTTC CASSYTGTSGGLYEQYF
TRBJ2-1 NA TRBV20-1 TRBD2 TGCAGTGCTGCCGCCCGCGGGGGGGCCGGGAATGAGCAGTTCTTC CSAAARGGAGNEQFF